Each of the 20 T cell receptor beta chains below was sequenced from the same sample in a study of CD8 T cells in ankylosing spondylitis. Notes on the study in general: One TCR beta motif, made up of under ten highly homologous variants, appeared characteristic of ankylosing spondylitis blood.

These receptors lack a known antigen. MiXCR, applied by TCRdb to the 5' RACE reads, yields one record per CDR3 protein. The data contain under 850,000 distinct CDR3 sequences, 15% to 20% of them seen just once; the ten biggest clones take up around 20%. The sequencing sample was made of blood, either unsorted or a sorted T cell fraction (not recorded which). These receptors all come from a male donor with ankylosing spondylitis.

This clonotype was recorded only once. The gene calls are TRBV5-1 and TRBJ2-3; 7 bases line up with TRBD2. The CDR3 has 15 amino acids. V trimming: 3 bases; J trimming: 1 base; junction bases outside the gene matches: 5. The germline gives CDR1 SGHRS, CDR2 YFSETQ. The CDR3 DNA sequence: TGCGCCAGCAGCTACGGACTAGTTGGCACAGATACGCAGTATTTT. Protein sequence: CASSYGLVGTDTQYF.

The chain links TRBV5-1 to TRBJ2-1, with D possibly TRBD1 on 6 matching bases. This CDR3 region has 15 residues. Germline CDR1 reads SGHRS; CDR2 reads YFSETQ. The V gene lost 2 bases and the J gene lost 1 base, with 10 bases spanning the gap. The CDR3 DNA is TGCGCCAGCAGCTTCCGGGACACTTCCTACAATGAGCAGTTCTTC. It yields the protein CASSFRDTSYNEQFF. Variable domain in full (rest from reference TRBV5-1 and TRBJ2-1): KAGVTQTPRYLIKTRGQQVTLSCSPISGHRSVSWYQQTPGQGLQFLFEYFSETQRNKGNFPGRFSGRQFSNSRSEMNVSTLELGDSALYLCASSFRDTSYNEQFFGPGTRLTVL.

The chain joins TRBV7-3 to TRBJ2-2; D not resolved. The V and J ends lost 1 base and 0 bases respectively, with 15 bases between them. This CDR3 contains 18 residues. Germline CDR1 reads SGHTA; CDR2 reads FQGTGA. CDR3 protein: CASSLMAATPSNTGELFF. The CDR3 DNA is TGTGCCAGCAGCTTAATGGCGGCGACCCCCTCGAACACCGGGGAGCTGTTTTTT. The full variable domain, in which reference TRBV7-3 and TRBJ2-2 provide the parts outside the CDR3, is GAGVSQTPSNKVTEKGKYVELRCDPISGHTALYWYRQSLGQGPEFLIYFQGTGAADDSGLPNDRFFAVRPEGSVSTLKIQRTERGDSAVYLCASSLMAATPSNTGELFFGEGSRLTVL.

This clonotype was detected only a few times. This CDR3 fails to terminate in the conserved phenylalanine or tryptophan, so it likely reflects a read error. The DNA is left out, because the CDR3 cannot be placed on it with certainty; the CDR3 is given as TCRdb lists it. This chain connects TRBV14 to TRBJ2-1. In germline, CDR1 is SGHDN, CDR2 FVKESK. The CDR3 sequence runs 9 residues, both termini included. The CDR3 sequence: CASSQDRRT.

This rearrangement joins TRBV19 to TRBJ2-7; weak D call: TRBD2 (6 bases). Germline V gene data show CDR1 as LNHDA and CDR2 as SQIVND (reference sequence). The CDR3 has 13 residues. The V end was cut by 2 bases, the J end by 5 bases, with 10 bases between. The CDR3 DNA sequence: TGTGCCAGTAGTATACGTTCGGGGGACGAGCAGTACTTC. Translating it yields CASSIRSGDEQYF. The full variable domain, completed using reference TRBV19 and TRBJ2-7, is DGGITQSPKYLFRKEGQNVTLSCEQNLNHDAMYWYRQDPGQGLRLIYYSQIVNDFQKGDIAEGYSVSREKKESFPLTVTSAQKNPTAFYLCASSIRSGDEQYFGPGTRLTVT.

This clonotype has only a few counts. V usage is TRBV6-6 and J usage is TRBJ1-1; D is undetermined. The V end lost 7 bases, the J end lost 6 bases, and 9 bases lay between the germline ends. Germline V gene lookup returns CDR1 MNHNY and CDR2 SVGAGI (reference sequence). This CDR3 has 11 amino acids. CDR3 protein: CASTGSAEAFF. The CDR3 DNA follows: TGTGCCAGCACCGGGTCGGCTGAAGCTTTCTTT.

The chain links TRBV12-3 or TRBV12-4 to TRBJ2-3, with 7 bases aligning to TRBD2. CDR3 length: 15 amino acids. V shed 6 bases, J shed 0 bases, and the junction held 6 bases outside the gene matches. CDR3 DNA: TGTGCCAGCAGCGGGAGCGGGATTAGCACAGATACGCAGTATTTT. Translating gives CASSGSGISTDTQYF.

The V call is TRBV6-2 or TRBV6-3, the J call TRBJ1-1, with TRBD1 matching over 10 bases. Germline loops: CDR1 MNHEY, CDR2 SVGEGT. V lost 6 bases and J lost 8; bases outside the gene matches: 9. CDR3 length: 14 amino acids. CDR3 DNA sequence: TGTGCCAGCAGGCCGGGACAGGGGTTAGTGGAAGCTTTCTTT. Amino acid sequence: CASRPGQGLVEAFF.

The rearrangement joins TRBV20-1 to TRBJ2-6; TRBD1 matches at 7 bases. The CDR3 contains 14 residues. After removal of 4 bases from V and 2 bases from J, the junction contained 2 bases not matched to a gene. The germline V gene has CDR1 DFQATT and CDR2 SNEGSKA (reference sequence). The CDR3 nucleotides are TGCAGTGCTATTACAGGGGCTGGGGCCAACGTCCTGACTTTC. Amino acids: CSAITGAGANVLTF.

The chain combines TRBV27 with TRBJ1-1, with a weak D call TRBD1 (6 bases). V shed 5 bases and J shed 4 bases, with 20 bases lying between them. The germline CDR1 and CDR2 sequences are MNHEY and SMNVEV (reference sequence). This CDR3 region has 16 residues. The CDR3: CASSPRTVGDVTEAFF. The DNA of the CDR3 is TGTGCCAGCAGTCCCAGGACAGTCGGTGATGTCACTGAAGCTTTCTTT.

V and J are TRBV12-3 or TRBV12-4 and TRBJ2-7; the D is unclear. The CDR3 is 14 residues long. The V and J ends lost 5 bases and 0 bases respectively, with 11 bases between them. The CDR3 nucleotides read TGTGCCAGCAGTGATGGACCCTACTCCTACGAGCAGTACTTC. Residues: CASSDGPYSYEQYF.

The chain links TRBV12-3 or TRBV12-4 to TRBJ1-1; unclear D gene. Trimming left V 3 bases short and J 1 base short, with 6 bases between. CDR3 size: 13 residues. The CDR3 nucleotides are TGTGCCAGCAGTTTTCTGAGGAACACTGAAGCTTTCTTT. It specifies CASSFLRNTEAFF.

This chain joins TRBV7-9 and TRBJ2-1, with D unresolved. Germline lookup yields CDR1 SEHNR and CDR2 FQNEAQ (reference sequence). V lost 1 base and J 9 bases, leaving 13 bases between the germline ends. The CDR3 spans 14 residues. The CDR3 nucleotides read TGTGCCAGCAGCTTAGTCAACACTGAGACTGAGCAGTTCTTC. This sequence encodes CASSLVNTETEQFF.

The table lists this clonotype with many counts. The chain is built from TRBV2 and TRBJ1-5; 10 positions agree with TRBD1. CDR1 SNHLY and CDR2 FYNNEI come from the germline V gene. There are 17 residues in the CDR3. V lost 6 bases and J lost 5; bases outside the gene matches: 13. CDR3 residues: CASSGGDRGSNDQPQHF. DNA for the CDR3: TGTGCCAGCAGCGGGGGGGACAGGGGATCTAACGATCAGCCCCAGCATTTT.

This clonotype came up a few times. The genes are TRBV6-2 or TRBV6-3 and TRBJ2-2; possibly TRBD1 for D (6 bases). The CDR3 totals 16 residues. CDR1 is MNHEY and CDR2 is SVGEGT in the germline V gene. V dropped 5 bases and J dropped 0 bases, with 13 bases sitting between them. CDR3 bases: TGTGCCAGCAGTCCACAGGGCACCTCGAACACCGGGGAGCTGTTTTTT. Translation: CASSPQGTSNTGELFF.

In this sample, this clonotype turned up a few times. CDR3 residues: CASDSRGGEQFF. The CDR3 DNA sequence: TGTGCCAGCGATTCGAGGGGGGGTGAGCAGTTCTTC. The chain has TRBV7-9 and TRBJ2-1; D perhaps matches TRBD2 (7 bases). Trimming shortened V by 8 bases and J by 9 bases, and 14 bases separated the two germline ends. In germline, CDR1 is SEHNR, CDR2 FQNEAQ (reference sequence). CDR3 length: 12 amino acids.

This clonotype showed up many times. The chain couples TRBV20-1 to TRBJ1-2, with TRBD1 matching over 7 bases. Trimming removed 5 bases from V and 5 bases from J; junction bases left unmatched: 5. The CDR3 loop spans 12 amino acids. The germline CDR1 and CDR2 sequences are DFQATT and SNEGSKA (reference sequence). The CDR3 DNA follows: TGCAGTGCTCGACAGGGAGATTATGGCTACACCTTC. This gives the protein CSARQGDYGYTF.

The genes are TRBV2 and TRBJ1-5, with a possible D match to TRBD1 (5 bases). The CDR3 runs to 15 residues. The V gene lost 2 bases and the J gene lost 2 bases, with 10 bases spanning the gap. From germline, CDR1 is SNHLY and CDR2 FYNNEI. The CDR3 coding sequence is TGTGCCAGCAGTGAAACTCCGGGGGGCAATCAGCCCCAGCATTTT. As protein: CASSETPGGNQPQHF.

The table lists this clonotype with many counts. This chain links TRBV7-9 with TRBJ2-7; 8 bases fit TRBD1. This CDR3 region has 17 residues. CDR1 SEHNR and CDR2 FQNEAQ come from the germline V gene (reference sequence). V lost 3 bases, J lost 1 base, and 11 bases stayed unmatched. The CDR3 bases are TGTGCCAGCAGCTTCTTAATCCCGGGACAGGTATCCTACGAGCAGTACTTC. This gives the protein CASSFLIPGQVSYEQYF. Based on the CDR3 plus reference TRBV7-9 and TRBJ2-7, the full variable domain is DTGVSQNPRHKITKRGQNVTFRCDPISEHNRLYWYRQTLGQGPEFLTYFQNEAQLEKSRLLSDRFSAERPKGSFSTLEIQRTEQGDSAMYLCASSFLIPGQVSYEQYFGPGTRLTVT.

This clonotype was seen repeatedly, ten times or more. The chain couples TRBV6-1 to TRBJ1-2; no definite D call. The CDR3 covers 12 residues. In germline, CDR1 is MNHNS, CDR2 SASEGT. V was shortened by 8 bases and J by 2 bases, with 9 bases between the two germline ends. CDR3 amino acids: CASWGKNYGYTF. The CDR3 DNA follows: TGTGCCAGCTGGGGAAAAAACTATGGCTACACCTTC.